This TCR beta chain was profiled in a study of blood T cell repertoires in COVID-19. This clone counts as medium-sized. Trimming cost V 2 bases and J 5 bases, with 10 bases left between them. The germline CDR1 and CDR2 sequences are MDHEN and SYDVKM. This CDR3 region has 14 residues. In the original workflow: Reference gene primer amplification in the assay estimated nucleated cell counts. Sequencing was performed with immunoSEQ multiplex PCR; in TCRdb, only in-frame clones are kept and a portion is missing. V, J and clone size are those of that table, while D and trimming were read from the DNA. The data show about 180,000 clones, roughly 84% seen once.

The source of this sequence is a woman between 40 and 50 years old with COVID-19, enrolled during active disease. The chain is built from TRBV28 and TRBJ1-5, with a tentative D call TRBD1 (6 bases). Sequencing used peripheral blood. In nucleotides, the CDR3 is TGTGCCAGCAGTTTAGGGGACACTTATCAGCCCCAGCATTTT. This gives the protein CASSLGDTYQPQHF.